This T cell receptor beta chain is drawn from a study of blood T cells in healthy people across ages. The wider study: Capture via template switching afforded approximately one barcoded beta molecule per two T cells.

Sample-barcoded 5' priming and a J-beta primer mix drove a second PCR of about 7 to 12 cycles. TCRdb redid the calling of the 5' RACE reads with MiXCR, one entry per CDR3 protein. The sample lists under 1,000,000 distinct CDR3 sequences, around half occurring once. Trimming at V came to 6 bases and at J to 4 bases, leaving 8 bases not matched to a gene. The CDR3 is 16 residues long. Germline V gene sequence: CDR1 MNHEY, CDR2 SVGAGI. The genes are TRBV6-5 and TRBJ2-1; 11 bases align to TRBD2. The TCR comes from an elderly man in good health. The material sequenced was blood. CDR3 residues: CASRGLGTSGYNEQFF. The CDR3 DNA reads TGTGCCAGCAGAGGCCTGGGGACTAGCGGATACAATGAGCAGTTCTTC.